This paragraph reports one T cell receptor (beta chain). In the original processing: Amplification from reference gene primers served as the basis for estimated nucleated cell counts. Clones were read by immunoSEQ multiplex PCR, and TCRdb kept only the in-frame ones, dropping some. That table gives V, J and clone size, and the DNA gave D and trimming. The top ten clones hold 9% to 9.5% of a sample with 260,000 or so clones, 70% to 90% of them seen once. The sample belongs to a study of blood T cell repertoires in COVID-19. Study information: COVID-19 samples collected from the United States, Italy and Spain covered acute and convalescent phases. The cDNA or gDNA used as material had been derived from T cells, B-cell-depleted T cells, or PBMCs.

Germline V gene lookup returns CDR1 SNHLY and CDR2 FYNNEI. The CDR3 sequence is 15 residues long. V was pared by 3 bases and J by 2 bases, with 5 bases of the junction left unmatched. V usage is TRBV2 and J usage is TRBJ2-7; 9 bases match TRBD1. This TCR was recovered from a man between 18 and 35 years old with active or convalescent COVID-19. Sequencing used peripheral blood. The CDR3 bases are TGTGCCAGCAGTGATTGGGACAGGGAGGCCTACGAGCAGTACTTC. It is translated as CASSDWDREAYEQYF. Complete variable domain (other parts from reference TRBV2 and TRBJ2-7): EPEVTQTPSHQVTQMGQEVILRCVPISNHLYFYWYRQILGQKVEFLVSFYNNEISEKSEIFDDQFSVERPDGSNFTLKIRSTKLEDSAMYFCASSDWDREAYEQYFGPGTRLTVT.